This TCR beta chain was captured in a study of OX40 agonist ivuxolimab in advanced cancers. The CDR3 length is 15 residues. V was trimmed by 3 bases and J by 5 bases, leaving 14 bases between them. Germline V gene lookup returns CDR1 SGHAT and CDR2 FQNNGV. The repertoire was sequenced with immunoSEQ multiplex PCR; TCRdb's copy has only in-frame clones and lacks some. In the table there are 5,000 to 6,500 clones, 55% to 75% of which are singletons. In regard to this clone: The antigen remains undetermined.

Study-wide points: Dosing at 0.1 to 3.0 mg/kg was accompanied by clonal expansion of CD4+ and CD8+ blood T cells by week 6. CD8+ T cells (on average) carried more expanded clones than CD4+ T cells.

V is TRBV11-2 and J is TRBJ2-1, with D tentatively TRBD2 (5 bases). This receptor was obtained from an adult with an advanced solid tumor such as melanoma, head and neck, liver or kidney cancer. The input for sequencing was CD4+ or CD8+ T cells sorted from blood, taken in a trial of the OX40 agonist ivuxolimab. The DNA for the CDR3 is TGTGCCAGCAGCTTGCTTTCCGGGAAACACAATGAGCAGTTCTTC. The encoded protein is CASSLLSGKHNEQFF. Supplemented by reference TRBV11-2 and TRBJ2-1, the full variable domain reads EAGVAQSPRYKIIEKRQSVAFWCNPISGHATLYWYQQILGQGPKLLIQFQNNGVVDDSQLPKDRFSAERLKGVDSTLKIQPAKLEDSAVYLCASSLLSGKHNEQFFGPGTRLTVL.